These 27 T cell receptor beta chains originate from one sample sequenced in a study of T cell repertoires in cytomegalovirus infection. These TCRs' antigens remain unknown. TCRdb re-derived calls from the reads in MiXCR, one entry per CDR3 protein. The sample lists some 920,000 distinct CDR3 sequences, roughly 30% seen once, with roughly an eighth in the top ten. The source was cultured CD8+ T cells from PBMCs, collected from culture after CMV antigen stimulation. The receptors stem from a human donor in good health (CMV status not recorded). Some clones in this sample may be carry-over from other donors' samples.

The chain has TRBV27 and TRBJ1-1; D might be TRBD1 (5 bases). The CDR3 contains 14 residues. Trimming shortened V by 2 bases and J by 4 bases, and 11 bases separated the two germline ends. Germline V lookup: CDR1 MNHEY, CDR2 SMNVEV (reference sequence). CDR3 in DNA: TGTGCCAGCAGTTTAACAGGACCTGCCACTGAAGCTTTCTTT. It yields the protein CASSLTGPATEAFF.

This clonotype turned up a few times. This chain connects TRBV6-5 to TRBJ1-2, with a weak D call TRBD1 (6 bases). Germline V gene lookup returns CDR1 MNHEY and CDR2 SVGAGI. The CDR3 runs to 16 residues. The ends were cut back, 2 bases at V and 0 bases at J, with 13 bases in the middle. DNA of the CDR3: TGTGCCAGCAGTTACACCAAGGGGGTTCCTAACTATGGCTACACCTTC. It translates to CASSYTKGVPNYGYTF.

This clonotype was counted between two and nine times. The genes are TRBV6-6 and TRBJ1-6, with 9 bases matching TRBD1. The ends lost 2 bases at V and 4 bases at J; junction bases unmatched: 12. The CDR3 is 19 residues long. In germline, CDR1 is MNHNY, CDR2 SVGAGI (reference sequence). This chain's CDR3 is CASSYIWDREREYNSPLHF. DNA of the CDR3: TGTGCCAGCAGTTACATTTGGGACAGGGAACGGGAATATAATTCACCCCTCCACTTT.

The J gene is TRBJ2-7, the V gene TRBV15; TRBD1 matches 11 bases. V shed 4 bases and J 5 bases; nucleotides not matched to a gene: 7. The CDR3 is 15 amino acids. Germline values: CDR1 LNHNV, CDR2 YYDKDF (reference sequence). The CDR3 sequence: CATSKRGQGADEQYF. For the CDR3, the DNA is TGTGCCACCAGCAAGAGAGGACAGGGGGCCGACGAGCAGTACTTC.

The gene calls are TRBV24-1 and TRBJ2-2; 7 nucleotides line up with TRBD1. This CDR3 has 18 amino acids. CDR1 is KGHDR, CDR2 SFDVKD, per germline. The V gene end was trimmed by 4 bases and the J gene end by 5 bases; junction bases not matched to a gene: 15. CDR3 sequence reads: CATSDSVDREFGTGELFF. CDR3 bases: TGTGCCACCAGTGACTCCGTCGACAGGGAATTTGGTACCGGGGAGCTGTTTTTT.

This clonotype has ten or more counts. The chain recombines TRBV7-2 with TRBJ2-1; D gene ambiguous. The CDR3 length is 15 residues. The germline V gene has CDR1 SGHTA and CDR2 FQGNSA. The ends were cut back, 5 bases at V and 0 bases at J, with 11 bases in the middle. The CDR3 coding sequence is TGTGCCAGCAGCCCCCACTCGAGCTCCTACAATGAGCAGTTCTTC. Its translation: CASSPHSSSYNEQFF.

Turning to this clonotype: With a much larger clone just one base away, this may be a read error. The chain recombines TRBV7-6 with TRBJ2-1; D is perhaps TRBD1 (6 bases). V dropped 5 bases and J dropped 10 bases, with 15 bases sitting between them. This CDR3 is built from 13 residues. Per the germline V gene, CDR1 is SGHVS and CDR2 is FNYEAQ. CDR3 amino acids: CASSQVGASEQFF. The CDR3 DNA follows: TGTGCCAGCAGCCAAGTGGGGGCTAGCGAGCAGTTCTTC.

CDR3 protein: CASGRDRTYGYTF. DNA for the CDR3: TGTGCCAGCGGCCGGGACAGGACCTATGGCTACACCTTC. The V gene is TRBV9, the J gene TRBJ1-2; the match to TRBD1 covers 8 bases. This CDR3 comprises 13 residues. Trimming took 7 bases from V and 4 from J; bases not matched to a gene: 6. CDR1 and CDR2 from the germline V gene are SGDLS and YYNGEE.

This clonotype was detected ten times or more. The chain uses TRBV6-6 and TRBJ1-6; D call uncertain. Germline CDR1 MNHNY, CDR2 SVGAGI (reference sequence). The CDR3 has 13 residues. Trimming took off 0 bases at V and 14 bases at J, with 11 bases between the two ends. The CDR3 coding sequence is TGTGCCAGCAGTTACTCGAACCCACCGGCCCTCCACTTT. Translation gives CASSYSNPPALHF.

The chain employs TRBV2 and TRBJ1-3; D remains ambiguous. Deletions cut 2 bases from V and 4 bases from J, with 6 bases between. This CDR3 is built from 13 residues. The germline gives CDR1 SNHLY, CDR2 FYNNEI. The CDR3 spells CASSEWQGNTIYF. In DNA, the CDR3 is TGTGCCAGCAGTGAATGGCAGGGAAACACCATATATTTT.

The gene calls are TRBV7-6 and TRBJ1-2; no clear D. The CDR3 runs to 16 residues. The germline V gene has CDR1 SGHVS and CDR2 FNYEAQ. The germline V and J ends were trimmed by 2 bases and 1 base, with 14 bases remaining between them. CDR3: CASSLSFEEDNYGYTF. The DNA of the CDR3 is TGTGCCAGCAGCTTATCGTTCGAAGAGGATAACTATGGCTACACCTTC. The full variable domain, completed using reference TRBV7-6 and TRBJ1-2, is GAGVSQSPRYKVTKRGQDVALRCDPISGHVSLYWYRQALGQGPEFLTYFNYEAQQDKSGLPNDRFSAERPEGSISTLTIQRTEQRDSAMYRCASSLSFEEDNYGYTFGSGTRLTVV.

This clonotype appeared a few times. The chain joins TRBV19 to TRBJ2-1; D is unresolved. The CDR3 is made up of 13 amino acids. The V gene's germline CDR1 is LNHDA and CDR2 SQIVND (reference sequence). The V end was cut by 7 bases, the J end by 5 bases, with 12 bases between. CDR3 in DNA: TGTGCCAGTACGAGTTCCCTCCACAATGAGCAGTTCTTC. Translating it yields CASTSSLHNEQFF.

V gene TRBV29-1 combines with J gene TRBJ1-2, with 7 bases that match TRBD1. Looked up from germline, CDR1 is SQVTM and CDR2 is ANQGSEA. The CDR3 runs to 15 residues. J was trimmed by 1 base and V by 4 bases; bases with no gene match: 9. CDR3 bases: TGCAGCGTTGGTTTGTTCGGGACAGATAACTATGGCTACACCTTC. Translated: CSVGLFGTDNYGYTF.

This clonotype has more than one count but fewer than ten. The chain employs TRBV7-9 and TRBJ2-7, with 9 bases lining up with TRBD1. The CDR3 consists of 16 residues. Germline-derived CDR1 and CDR2 are SEHNR and FQNEAQ (reference sequence). Unmatched junction bases numbered 9, after V lost 4 bases and J lost 2 bases. As DNA, the CDR3 is TGTGCCAGCAGCTATTCAATGGGACAGGGAACCTACGAGCAGTACGTC. Its protein product is CASSYSMGQGTYEQYV.

This clonotype was counted at least ten times. This sequence joins TRBV7-2 and TRBJ2-3; 8 nucleotides match TRBD1. Germline V CDR1 and CDR2: SGHTA, FQGNSA. The CDR3 covers 15 residues. V was pared by 2 bases and J by 1 base, with 2 bases of the junction left unmatched. The CDR3 DNA is TGTGCCAGCAGCTTACCGGGACAGGGCACAGATACGCAGTATTTT. It specifies CASSLPGQGTDTQYF.

This chain connects TRBV20-1 to TRBJ2-7; D is unresolved. The CDR3 has 13 residues. Germline CDR1 reads DFQATT; CDR2 reads SNEGSKA (reference sequence). V dropped 1 base and J dropped 3 bases, with 10 bases sitting between them. CDR3 DNA sequence: TGCAGTGCTAGAGGTGGACCTGGCTACGAGCAGTACTTC. This encodes CSARGGPGYEQYF.

J is TRBJ2-7 and V is TRBV6-6, with a tentative D call TRBD2 (5 bases). Trimming pared 8 bases from V and 2 bases from J, leaving 10 bases between. Germline lookup yields CDR1 MNHNY and CDR2 SVGAGI (reference sequence). The length of the CDR3 is 12 residues. CDR3 protein: CASAEGTYEQYF. For the CDR3, the DNA is TGTGCCAGCGCAGAGGGTACCTACGAGCAGTACTTC.

The chain recombines TRBV6-2 or TRBV6-3 with TRBJ2-1; D remains ambiguous. The germline V gene has CDR1 MNHEY and CDR2 SVGEGT. The length of the CDR3 is 11 residues. Deletions cut 7 bases from V and 9 bases from J, with 10 bases between. CDR3 region: CASTNNGEQFF. CDR3 DNA: TGTGCCAGCACCAATAACGGTGAGCAGTTCTTC.

This clonotype was counted only a few times. The rearrangement joins TRBV6-5 to TRBJ2-1, with D unresolved. The CDR3 has 15 residues. Trimming took off 5 bases at V and 0 bases at J, with 11 bases between the two ends. Germline CDR1 MNHEY, CDR2 SVGAGI. The DNA for the CDR3 is TGTGCCAGCAGTGGGATATTATCCTCCTACAATGAGCAGTTCTTC. Its protein product is CASSGILSSYNEQFF.

This chain uses TRBV20-1 with TRBJ2-1; TRBD2 agrees at 10 bases. J gave up 6 bases and V 3 bases, and 14 bases lay outside the gene matches. CDR1 is DFQATT, CDR2 SNEGSKA, per germline (reference sequence). The CDR3 sequence is 17 residues long. The CDR3 DNA follows: TGCAGTGCTAGTTTATCCGCGCTAGCGGGGGCCATCAATGAGCAGTTCTTC. Translated: CSASLSALAGAINEQFF.

This clonotype was detected a few times. This sequence joins TRBV28 and TRBJ1-3, with 8 bases that match TRBD1. CDR3 size: 15 residues. Trimming removed 6 bases from V and 0 bases from J; junction bases left unmatched: 4. Germline V gives CDR1 MDHEN, CDR2 SYDVKM. The CDR3 spells CASRQGAYSGNTIYF. CDR3 nucleotides: TGTGCCAGCAGGCAGGGGGCCTACTCTGGAAACACCATATATTTT.

This clonotype was recorded a few times. The chain couples TRBV29-1 to TRBJ2-2; 11 bases line up with TRBD2. V was pared by 7 bases and J by 6 bases, with 7 bases of the junction left unmatched. The CDR3 sequence is 14 residues long. The germline V gene encodes CDR1 SQVTM and CDR2 ANQGSEA. This chain's CDR3 is CSGVSGGASGELFF. The CDR3 DNA reads TGCAGCGGAGTTAGCGGGGGGGCCTCCGGGGAGCTGTTTTTT.

The chain combines TRBV27 with TRBJ2-5; 9 bases fit TRBD2. J gave up 1 base and V 7 bases, and 4 bases lay outside the gene matches. The CDR3 extends over 14 amino acids. Germline assignment: CDR1 MNHEY and CDR2 SMNVEV (reference sequence). DNA for the CDR3: TGTGCCAGCAAACTAGCGGGTCTCCAAGAGACCCAGTACTTC. It yields the protein CASKLAGLQETQYF.

This clonotype was counted at least ten times. This chain uses TRBV12-3 or TRBV12-4 with TRBJ1-5; a possible D gene is TRBD1 (5 bases). This CDR3 is 13 amino acids long. V gave up 6 bases and J gave up 3 bases, with 9 bases separating them. CDR3 in DNA: TGTGCCAGCAGCCCAGGGTACAATCAGCCCCAGCATTTT. Protein: CASSPGYNQPQHF.

This clonotype was detected only a few times. The CDR3 protein is CASSGGGSGPDNEQFF. In nucleotides, the CDR3 is TGTGCCAGCAGTGGCGGGGGTAGCGGTCCGGACAATGAGCAGTTCTTC. The chain recombines TRBV12-3 or TRBV12-4 with TRBJ2-1, with 7 bases fitting TRBD2. The junction had 12 bases not matched to a gene; V was cut back by 5 bases and J by 5 bases. This CDR3 contains 16 residues.

The chain joins TRBV7-9 to TRBJ2-5; 8 nucleotides match TRBD1. This CDR3 has 14 amino acids. The germline CDR1 and CDR2 sequences are SEHNR and FQNEAQ (reference sequence). V lost 2 bases to trimming and J lost 3 bases; unmatched junction nucleotides: 2. CDR3 sequence: CASSLKQGEETQYF. The DNA for the CDR3 is TGTGCCAGCAGCTTAAAACAGGGGGAAGAGACCCAGTACTTC. Drawing the rest from reference TRBV7-9 and TRBJ2-5, the complete variable domain is DTGVSQNPRHKITKRGQNVTFRCDPISEHNRLYWYRQTLGQGPEFLTYFQNEAQLEKSRLLSDRFSAERPKGSFSTLEIQRTEQGDSAMYLCASSLKQGEETQYFGPGTRLLVL.

This clonotype was recorded many times. CDR3 amino acids: CASSRRTGVWETQYF. In DNA form, the CDR3 reads TGTGCCAGCAGCAGACGAACAGGGGTATGGGAGACCCAGTACTTC. The V and J genes are TRBV7-8 and TRBJ2-5, with TRBD1 matching over 7 bases. Trimming removed 5 bases from V and 5 bases from J; junction bases left unmatched: 11. Germline V gene data show CDR1 as SGHVS and CDR2 as FQNEAQ. This CDR3 spans 15 amino acids.